Listed here are 15 T cell receptor beta chains from one sample, sequenced in a study of blood T cell repertoires in COVID-19. The data were produced by immunoSEQ multiplex PCR, yet TCRdb's version contains in-frame clones alone and is incomplete. The data contain 250,000 to 400,000 clones, 75% to 90% of them singletons. The sample comprised PBMCs or T cells enriched from blood (not recorded which). The receptor set was obtained from a young woman who had been exposed to COVID-19.

The chain recombines TRBV9 with TRBJ1-1; D gene unclear. The germline V and J ends were trimmed by 3 bases and 4 bases, with 10 bases remaining between them. The CDR3 loop spans 13 amino acids. From germline, CDR1 is SGDLS and CDR2 YYNGEE. The DNA of the CDR3 is TGTGCCAGCAGCGGAGATGGTTCCACTGAAGCTTTCTTT. The encoded protein is CASSGDGSTEAFF.

The chain has TRBV3-1 (or the pseudogene TRBV3-2) and TRBJ2-3; 16 bases are a match to TRBD2. This CDR3 region has 21 residues. Germline CDR1 is LGHDT and CDR2 is YNNKEL (reference sequence). With 2 bases clipped from V and 1 base from J, the junction kept 12 bases outside the gene matches. The CDR3 here is CASSQPVPGLAGGQGTDTQYF. CDR3 sequence (DNA): TGTGCCAGCAGCCAACCCGTGCCGGGACTAGCGGGGGGGCAAGGCACAGATACGCAGTATTTT.

This chain uses TRBV4-3 with TRBJ1-4; a weak D match, TRBD1 (6 bases). With 0 bases removed from V and 8 bases from J, the gap between germline ends came to 16 bases. The CDR3 is made up of 16 amino acids. The germline gives CDR1 LGHNA, CDR2 YSLEER. CDR3 in amino acids: CASSQEAGAPGEKLFF. The CDR3 nucleotides are TGCGCCAGCAGCCAAGAAGCAGGGGCGCCGGGGGAAAAACTGTTTTTT.

The chain uses TRBV15 and TRBJ1-2; D call uncertain. CDR3 length equals 11 residues. V was shortened by 4 bases and J by 5 bases, with 5 bases between the two germline ends. CDR1 LNHNV and CDR2 YYDKDF come from the germline V gene (reference sequence). The CDR3: CATSTGYGYTF. As DNA, the CDR3 is TGTGCCACCAGCACCGGTTATGGCTACACCTTC.

This CDR3 reads CTSSQEIAGIGYTF. The CDR3 region has the DNA TGCACCAGCAGCCAAGAGATAGCCGGGATAGGCTACACCTTC. The chain recombines TRBV1 with TRBJ1-2. TRBV1 is a pseudogene. The CDR3 loop spans 14 amino acids.

The DNA of the CDR3 is TGTGCCAGCAGCTTGACAGGGTTCCAGCCCCAGCATTTT. It is translated as CASSLTGFQPQHF. The V call is TRBV7-9, the J call TRBJ1-5; 7 bases are a match to TRBD1. The length of the CDR3 is 13 residues. CDR1 and CDR2 from the germline V gene are SEHNR and FQNEAQ (reference sequence). J lost 7 bases, V lost 3 bases, and 3 bases had no gene match.

The chain links TRBV6-5 to TRBJ2-1; D is unresolved. V was clipped by 8 bases and J by 5 bases, with 16 bases between them. Per the germline V gene, CDR1 is MNHEY and CDR2 is SVGAGI. CDR3 length equals 14 residues. The CDR3 DNA follows: TGTGCCAGCCACCCAGGTCGGCCTAACAATGAGCAGTTCTTC. It specifies CASHPGRPNNEQFF.

The chain joins TRBV5-1 to TRBJ2-7, with D perhaps TRBD2 (5 bases). The CDR3 has 14 residues. The germline V and J ends were trimmed by 2 bases and 7 bases, with 16 bases remaining between them. Germline-derived CDR1 and CDR2 are SGHRS and YFSETQ. CDR3 nucleotide sequence: TGCGCCAGCAGCTTAGCGGTGCCGTCGGGGGAGCAGTACTTC. This gives the protein CASSLAVPSGEQYF. The full variable domain, its missing parts supplied by reference TRBV5-1 and TRBJ2-7, is KAGVTQTPRYLIKTRGQQVTLSCSPISGHRSVSWYQQTPGQGLQFLFEYFSETQRNKGNFPGRFSGRQFSNSRSEMNVSTLELGDSALYLCASSLAVPSGEQYFGPGTRLTVT.

The rearrangement uses TRBV5-1 and TRBJ2-3; tentative D call: TRBD2 (6 bases). Trimming removed 3 bases at V and 1 base at J, with 12 bases between. The CDR3 has 15 amino acids. Germline values: CDR1 SGHRS, CDR2 YFSETQ. The CDR3 loop is CASSSLARGTDTQYF. CDR3 nucleotide sequence: TGCGCCAGCAGCTCCCTAGCGAGGGGCACAGATACGCAGTATTTT.

The CDR3 protein is CASSLGHVNTEAFF. In DNA, the CDR3 is TGTGCCAGCAGCTTGGGACACGTGAACACTGAAGCTTTCTTT. The V gene is TRBV13, the J gene TRBJ1-1, with D possibly TRBD1 on 6 matching bases. CDR1 PRHDT and CDR2 FYEKMQ come from the germline V gene (reference sequence). The CDR3 length is 14 residues. The ends were cut back, 3 bases at V and 0 bases at J, with 8 bases in the middle.

V is TRBV18 and J is TRBJ2-2; D is uncertain. This CDR3 region has 15 residues. The ends were cut back, 1 base at V and 0 bases at J, with 6 bases in the middle. The germline V gene encodes CDR1 KGHSH and CDR2 LQKENI. CDR3 sequence (DNA): TGTGCCAGCTCACCACTCCCGTCGAACACCGGGGAGCTGTTTTTT. This gives the protein CASSPLPSNTGELFF.

In its sample, this clone was seen once. The chain employs TRBV6-6 and TRBJ2-7; maybe TRBD2 (6 bases). The CDR3 runs to 16 residues. CDR1 and CDR2 from the germline V gene are MNHNY and SVGAGI (reference sequence). V gave up 2 bases and J gave up 2 bases, with 16 bases separating them. CDR3 bases: TGTGCCAGCAGTTACCCCTTTGGGGGGTTGCCCTACGAGCAGTACTTC. Protein sequence: CASSYPFGGLPYEQYF.

This chain joins TRBV12-3 or TRBV12-4 and TRBJ1-2; D gene ambiguous. Trimming pared 0 bases from V and 5 bases from J, leaving 7 bases between. The CDR3 is made up of 13 amino acids. CDR3 protein: CASSLAQIYGYTF. Written as DNA, the CDR3 is TGTGCCAGCAGTTTAGCTCAGATTTATGGCTACACCTTC.

The V and J genes are TRBV5-1 and TRBJ2-1, with TRBD2 matching 11 bases. V trimming: 3 bases; J trimming: 10 bases; junction bases outside the gene matches: 9. Germline V gene data show CDR1 as SGHRS and CDR2 as YFSETQ. The CDR3 sequence is 15 residues long. The CDR3 here is CASSSKLAGEGEQFF. CDR3 in DNA: TGCGCCAGCAGCTCCAAACTAGCGGGAGAAGGCGAGCAGTTCTTC.

This chain's CDR3 is CASSSRGKGYF. CDR3 sequence (DNA): TGTGCCAGCAGTTCCCGGGGAAAAGGGTACTTC. The J gene is TRBJ2-7, the V gene TRBV2; possibly TRBD2 for D (5 bases). V lost 5 bases, J lost 12 bases, and 14 bases lay in between. The V gene's germline CDR1 is SNHLY and CDR2 FYNNEI. CDR3 length equals 11 residues.